The 9 T cell receptor beta chains listed next were all sequenced from one sample in a study of spatial heterogeneity in lung cancer. TCRdb itself ran the 5' RACE reads through MiXCR, one entry per CDR3 protein. The sample lists tens of thousands of distinct CDR3 sequences, over 9.5% occurring once. Specified time point: blood at routine non-recurrence follow-up after resection. Specimen: PBMCs, collected at follow-up. Every receptor here comes from a male donor with early-stage non-small cell lung cancer.

In this sample, this clonotype turned up a few times. This may come from a read error, since a much larger clone is one base off. The rearrangement links TRBV4-2 to TRBJ1-2, with D unresolved. The CDR3 is 17 residues long. The V gene's germline CDR1 is LGHNA and CDR2 YNFKEQ. V gave up 0 bases and J gave up 4 bases, with 18 bases separating them. In nucleotides, the CDR3 is TGTGCCAGCAGCCAAGATCGTTCGGCACTTCCCGTCTATGGCTACACCTTC. Encoded protein: CASSQDRSALPVYGYTF.

A remark on this clonotype: Just one base apart from a much larger clone, this may be a read error. V usage is TRBV7-2 and J usage is TRBJ2-7; D uncertain. The CDR3 consists of 13 residues. The V gene's germline CDR1 is SGHTA and CDR2 FQGNSA. V gave up 8 bases and J gave up 3 bases, with 14 bases separating them. In DNA, the CDR3 is TGTACCAGCGGTATCCGGGCCGACTACGAGCAGTACTTC. Protein product: CTSGIRADYEQYF.

This clonotype was detected ten times or more. The gene calls are TRBV7-2 and TRBJ2-5, with 8 bases aligning to TRBD2. The V gene end was trimmed by 5 bases and the J gene end by 5 bases; junction bases not matched to a gene: 7. The CDR3 is made up of 14 amino acids. Germline loops: CDR1 SGHTA, CDR2 FQGNSA. This chain's CDR3 is CASSGRGGGETQYF. DNA of the CDR3: TGTGCCAGCAGCGGCCGCGGCGGGGGGGAGACCCAGTACTTC. Based on the CDR3 plus reference TRBV7-2 and TRBJ2-5, the full variable domain is GAGVSQSPSNKVTEKGKDVELRCDPISGHTALYWYRQSLGQGLEFLIYFQGNSAPDKSGLPSDRFSAERTGGSVSTLTIQRTQQEDSAVYLCASSGRGGGETQYFGPGTRLLVL.

This clonotype was recorded many times. The rearrangement uses TRBV12-3 or TRBV12-4 and TRBJ1-2; D remains ambiguous. This CDR3 is built from 12 residues. V was shortened by 3 bases and J by 8 bases, with 10 bases between the two germline ends. The CDR3 loop reads CASSLRDRGYTF. CDR3 nucleotide sequence: TGTGCCAGCAGTTTGAGAGACCGGGGCTACACCTTC.

This clonotype was observed many times. The rearrangement links TRBV7-2 to TRBJ1-2; 11 positions match TRBD1. CDR1 is SGHTA, CDR2 FQGNSA, per germline. The V segment lost 5 bases and the J segment 0 bases; nucleotides outside the gene matches: 8. This CDR3 has 17 residues. CDR3 DNA sequence: TGTGCCAGCAGCCACTCCCGGGACAGGGGGTCTAACTATGGCTACACCTTC. This codes for CASSHSRDRGSNYGYTF.

This clonotype was counted between two and nine times. The chain is built from TRBV11-2 and TRBJ2-5; TRBD2 matches at 9 bases. V shed 5 bases and J 4 bases; nucleotides not matched to a gene: 11. Per germline, CDR1 SGHAT and CDR2 FQNNGV. The CDR3 runs to 16 residues. The chain's CDR3 is CASSTTARGGLETQYF. Here the CDR3 DNA reads TGTGCCAGCAGCACAACCGCGCGGGGGGGCCTAGAGACCCAGTACTTC.

This clonotype was seen a few times. The V call is TRBV7-9, the J call TRBJ1-3, with D uncertain. CDR1 is SEHNR, CDR2 FQNEAQ, per germline (reference sequence). Trimming took off 5 bases at V and 2 bases at J, with 7 bases between the two ends. This CDR3 region has 13 residues. The CDR3 region is CASSLGAGNTIYF. The CDR3 nucleotides are TGTGCCAGCAGCCTAGGAGCTGGAAACACCATATATTTT.

This clonotype showed up many times. The V and J genes are TRBV7-8 and TRBJ1-4, with D perhaps matching TRBD1 (5 bases). Trimming left V 6 bases short and J 7 bases short, with 15 bases between. The CDR3 is made up of 14 amino acids. The germline V gene has CDR1 SGHVS and CDR2 FQNEAQ. CDR3 loop: CASRSAGTIEKLFF. In DNA form, the CDR3 reads TGTGCCAGCAGGTCCGCCGGGACGATTGAAAAACTGTTTTTT.

This clonotype came up many times. V usage is TRBV5-4 and J usage is TRBJ2-7, with TRBD1 identical over 10 bases. The V gene's germline CDR1 is SGHNT and CDR2 YYREEE (reference sequence). The CDR3 sequence is 14 residues long. The V gene end was trimmed by 5 bases and the J gene end by 2 bases; junction bases not matched to a gene: 4. The CDR3 sequence: CASRTGQGPYEQYF. CDR3 DNA sequence: TGTGCCAGCAGAACGGGACAGGGGCCCTACGAGCAGTACTTC.